In its sample, the clone carrying this T cell receptor (beta chain) was seen a few times. Amplification targeted TCR beta CDR3 regions from RNA transcripts. The TCR CDR3 first-round RT-PCR relied on the HTBI primer set. TCRdb recomputed calls from the multiplex PCR reads with MiXCR, one row per CDR3 protein. The sample includes fewer than 500,000 distinct CDR3 sequences, roughly 12% seen only once; the top ten take less than 25%. V was trimmed by 5 bases and J by 0 bases, leaving 8 bases between them. Germline V gene data show CDR1 as WSHSY and CDR2 as SAAADI. The CDR3 covers 13 residues. The data stem from a study of T cells in Graves' hyperthyroidism and ophthalmopathy. Newly diagnosed hyperthyroidism, duration under 2 months, in patients aged 18 to 65. Not enrolled were patients with uncontrolled infection, other autoimmune disease, pregnancy or lactation.

The chain couples TRBV10-2 to TRBJ2-7; unclear D gene. Sequenced sample: blood. This TCR derives from a man in his thirties or forties with Graves' hyperthyroidism that later progressed to Graves' ophthalmopathy. The CDR3 DNA reads TGCGCCAGCAGTCTGGACGTCTCCTACGAGCAGTACTTC. Protein: CASSLDVSYEQYF.